These 21 T cell receptor beta chains originate from one sample sequenced in a study of cytomegalovirus exposure and HLA in healthy donors. PCR was performed using 60 Vbeta and 13 Jbeta primers. Sequencing used immunoSEQ multiplex PCR; TCRdb keeps in-frame clones, though not all of them. The table for this sample gives tens of thousands of clones. Source material: PBMCs. The receptors here all came from a man aged 35-49 years in good health and CMV-seronegative.

This chain joins TRBV27 and TRBJ1-1; D ambiguous. Per the germline V gene, CDR1 is MNHEY and CDR2 is SMNVEV (reference sequence). The CDR3 consists of 13 residues. The ends were cut back, 4 bases at V and 1 base at J, with 7 bases in the middle. The CDR3 region is CASSWQENTEAFF. The DNA for the CDR3 is TGTGCCAGCAGTTGGCAGGAGAACACTGAAGCTTTCTTT.

The chain joins TRBV6-5 to TRBJ1-2; D is perhaps TRBD1 (5 bases). The CDR3 has 15 residues. V lost 6 bases to trimming and J lost 4 bases, with 18 bases between them. Germline CDR1 and CDR2: MNHEY and SVGAGI. The DNA for the CDR3 is TGTGCCAGCAGACCAGACCAGGGTCACGGCTATGGCTACACCTTC. Its translation: CASRPDQGHGYGYTF.

Comment on this clone: The same CDR3 is also encoded by other DNA sequences in this sample. The chain is built from TRBV6-5 and TRBJ2-7; 9 nucleotides line up with TRBD2. Germline CDR1 MNHEY, CDR2 SVGAGI. The CDR3 is 15 residues long. With 2 bases clipped from V and 2 bases from J, the junction kept 4 bases outside the gene matches. CDR3 protein: CASSYGTSRAYEQYF. The CDR3 DNA reads as TGTGCCAGCAGTTACGGGACTAGCAGGGCCTACGAGCAGTACTTC.

The chain joins TRBV10-3 to TRBJ1-1; a weak D match, TRBD1 (6 bases). The V gene's germline CDR1 is ENHRY and CDR2 SYGVKD. Trimming pared 11 bases from V and 5 bases from J, leaving 18 bases between. The CDR3 is 13 residues long. CDR3 amino acids: CASVGGRGTEAFF. The CDR3 DNA sequence: TGTGCCTCCGTCGGAGGGAGGGGGACTGAAGCTTTCTTT.

The chain recombines TRBV30 with TRBJ2-2, with D tentatively TRBD1 (5 bases). Germline values: CDR1 GTSNPN, CDR2 SVGIG (reference sequence). V gave up 3 bases and J gave up 0 bases, with 8 bases separating them. The CDR3 is 14 amino acids. This CDR3 is CAWSRTSNTGELFF. Here the CDR3 DNA reads TGTGCCTGGAGCCGGACATCGAACACCGGGGAGCTGTTTTTT.

The chain recombines TRBV2 with TRBJ2-5, with 7 bases that match TRBD2. CDR3 length equals 15 residues. Germline trimming cut 5 bases from V and 1 base from J; bases unmatched to any gene: 7. Germline CDR1 SNHLY, CDR2 FYNNEI. In DNA form, the CDR3 reads TGTGCCAGCAGTTCTGGGGGGGGAGGCCAAGAGACCCAGTACTTC. This codes for CASSSGGGGQETQYF. Variable domain in full (rest from reference TRBV2 and TRBJ2-5): EPEVTQTPSHQVTQMGQEVILRCVPISNHLYFYWYRQILGQKVEFLVSFYNNEISEKSEIFDDQFSVERPDGSNFTLKIRSTKLEDSAMYFCASSSGGGGQETQYFGPGTRLLVL.

The chain has TRBV5-1 and TRBJ1-1, with 7 positions matching TRBD1. This CDR3 spans 13 amino acids. Unmatched junction bases numbered 8, after V lost 7 bases and J lost 5 bases. The germline V gene encodes CDR1 SGHRS and CDR2 YFSETQ. Here the CDR3 reads CASATGWETEAFF. The CDR3 nucleotides read TGCGCCAGCGCGACAGGGTGGGAAACTGAAGCTTTCTTT. Drawing the rest from reference TRBV5-1 and TRBJ1-1, the complete variable domain is KAGVTQTPRYLIKTRGQQVTLSCSPISGHRSVSWYQQTPGQGLQFLFEYFSETQRNKGNFPGRFSGRQFSNSRSEMNVSTLELGDSALYLCASATGWETEAFFGQGTRLTVV.

V usage is TRBV19 and J usage is TRBJ1-1, with D maybe TRBD1 (6 bases). V dropped 5 bases and J dropped 1 base, with 11 bases sitting between them. This CDR3 has 14 residues. The germline CDR1 and CDR2 sequences are LNHDA and SQIVND (reference sequence). The chain's CDR3 is CASSGGQANTEAFF. In DNA form, the CDR3 reads TGTGCCAGTAGTGGGGGACAAGCGAACACTGAAGCTTTCTTT.

DNA for the CDR3: TGTGCCATCAGCTCCCCTAGGCCTGAGGGCTACACCTTC. It yields the protein CAISSPRPEGYTF. The chain links TRBV10-3 to TRBJ1-2; D remains ambiguous. CDR1 ENHRY and CDR2 SYGVKD come from the germline V gene. Trimming stripped 6 bases from V and 8 bases from J, with 16 bases between. This CDR3 is built from 13 residues.

V usage is TRBV4-2 and J usage is TRBJ2-5, with 8 bases matching TRBD2. The CDR3 spans 15 residues. The V gene's germline CDR1 is LGHNA and CDR2 YNFKEQ. Losses at the gene ends were 1 base for V and 5 bases for J; bases not matched to a gene: 6. The CDR3 here is CASSQGREAYETQYF. CDR3 bases: TGTGCCAGCAGCCAAGGGCGGGAGGCCTATGAGACCCAGTACTTC.

As DNA, the CDR3 is TGTGCCAGTAGCCAACCGGGACAGACCTACGAGCAGTACTTC. The encoded protein is CASSQPGQTYEQYF. The V and J genes are TRBV19 and TRBJ2-7; 7 bases fit TRBD1. J lost 2 bases, V lost 6 bases, and 7 bases had no gene match. This CDR3 has 14 residues. CDR1 and CDR2 (germline): LNHDA, SQIVND (reference sequence).

CDR3 DNA: TGCAGCGTTGAGACACCTAACTATGGCTACACCTTC. This translates into CSVETPNYGYTF. The chain joins TRBV29-1 to TRBJ1-2, with D unclear. The germline CDR1 and CDR2 sequences are SQVTM and ANQGSEA. Trimming cost V 3 bases and J 0 bases, with 5 bases left between them. The CDR3 length is 12 residues.

This sequence joins TRBV20-1 and TRBJ2-6, with D unclear. Germline-derived CDR1 and CDR2 are DFQATT and SNEGSKA (reference sequence). Trimming stripped 1 base from V and 19 bases from J, with 14 bases between. The CDR3 extends over 11 amino acids. This CDR3 reads CSARGVTEFTF. The DNA for the CDR3 is TGCAGTGCTAGAGGAGTCACTGAGTTTACTTTC.

V and J are TRBV4-3 and TRBJ1-4, with D perhaps TRBD1 (5 bases). Germline V CDR1 and CDR2: LGHNA, YSLEER. Deletions cut 0 bases from V and 7 bases from J, with 12 bases between. CDR3 length: 15 residues. The CDR3 DNA sequence: TGCGCCAGCAGCCAAGAGTATGGGGCGGTTGAAAAACTGTTTTTT. As protein: CASSQEYGAVEKLFF.

The chain recombines TRBV6-6 with TRBJ1-1; weak D call: TRBD1 (6 bases). The CDR3 is 14 residues long. Germline assignment: CDR1 MNHNY and CDR2 SVGAGI (reference sequence). With 5 bases removed from V and 4 bases from J, the gap between germline ends came to 14 bases. The CDR3: CASSIRGVGTEAFF. The CDR3 region has the DNA TGTGCCAGCAGTATCAGGGGCGTGGGCACTGAAGCTTTCTTT.

The rearrangement uses TRBV30 and TRBJ1-2; TRBD1 aligns across 7 bases. V gave up 3 bases and J gave up 2 bases; unmatched junction bases: 0. The CDR3 length is 12 residues. CDR1 and CDR2 (germline): GTSNPN, SVGIG (reference sequence). The CDR3 coding sequence is TGTGCCTGGAGGACAGGGAACTATGGCTACACCTTC. It specifies CAWRTGNYGYTF.

The chain couples TRBV11-3 to TRBJ1-1, with 7 bases fitting TRBD1. The CDR3 is made up of 15 amino acids. Germline loops: CDR1 SGHNT, CDR2 YENEEA. V shed 8 bases, J shed 1 base, and the junction held 10 bases outside the gene matches. CDR3 DNA: TGTGCCAGCCAGCCCCGGGACAGAGGGAACACTGAAGCTTTCTTT. Residues: CASQPRDRGNTEAFF.

As concerns this clone: The junction differs from germline at one of its ends, possibly a read error. J is TRBJ2-6 and V is TRBV7-9, with TRBD1 as a possible D gene (6 bases). Germline CDR1 and CDR2: SEHNR and FQNEAQ (reference sequence). CDR3 size: 16 residues. CDR3 nucleotide sequence: TGTGCCAGCAGCCCTACAGGGTTCAAAGGGGCCAACGCCCTGACTTTC. Translating gives CASSPTGFKGANALTF.

This chain uses TRBV30 with TRBJ1-5; D uncertain. Looked up from germline, CDR1 is GTSNPN and CDR2 is SVGIG (reference sequence). Deletions cut 1 base from V and 3 bases from J, with 22 bases between. The CDR3 totals 18 residues. CDR3 coding DNA: TGTGCCTGGAGTGGTAAATCGGGTTCGTTATATCTCAATCAGCCCCAGCATTTT. Its translation: CAWSGKSGSLYLNQPQHF.

The chain links TRBV5-1 to TRBJ2-7; TRBD1 agrees at 9 bases. After removal of 0 bases from V and 5 bases from J, the junction contained 9 bases not matched to a gene. Per germline, CDR1 SGHRS and CDR2 YFSETQ. This CDR3 comprises 16 residues. This chain's CDR3 is CASSLAWDRVRNEQYF. DNA of the CDR3: TGCGCCAGCAGCTTGGCCTGGGACAGGGTCAGAAACGAGCAGTACTTC. The whole variable domain, filled in from reference TRBV5-1 and TRBJ2-7, reads KAGVTQTPRYLIKTRGQQVTLSCSPISGHRSVSWYQQTPGQGLQFLFEYFSETQRNKGNFPGRFSGRQFSNSRSEMNVSTLELGDSALYLCASSLAWDRVRNEQYFGPGTRLTVT.

CDR3 sequence (DNA): TGTGCCAGCAGTCCGACGACAGGGCTCCAGCCCCAGCATTTT. Translated, it gives CASSPTTGLQPQHF. This chain joins TRBV27 and TRBJ1-5; TRBD1 matches at 7 bases. Germline V gene data show CDR1 as MNHEY and CDR2 as SMNVEV (reference sequence). V trimming: 5 bases; J trimming: 7 bases; junction bases outside the gene matches: 8. The length of the CDR3 is 14 residues.